This T cell receptor (beta chain) is from a study of shared clonotypes between healthy human individuals. Study outcomes and limitations: Around 5% of naive CD4 clonotypes were common to several donors. Larger estimated richness was generally recorded for naive subsets relative to memory subsets.

Assay: immunoSEQ multiplex PCR; the TCRdb copy retains only in-frame clones and omits some. The profile covers roughly 1,500,000 clones, with approximately 98.5% appearing a single time and around 0.38% taken by the ten largest. Concerning this clone: Its antigen is undetermined.

Trimming cost V 2 bases and J 3 bases; bases outside gene matches: 2. Germline CDR1 is MDHEN and CDR2 is SYDVKM. The CDR3 loop spans 14 amino acids. This receptor was taken from a man aged 25 to 40 in good health. The chain joins TRBV28 to TRBJ2-3; the match to TRBD2 covers 7 bases. Sequencing was performed on naive CD4+ T cells sorted from blood. Subset in this sample: CD45RA+ positively selected. The CDR3 DNA is TGTGCCAGCAGTTTACAGCGGGGAACAGATACGCAGTATTTT. It translates to CASSLQRGTDTQYF.